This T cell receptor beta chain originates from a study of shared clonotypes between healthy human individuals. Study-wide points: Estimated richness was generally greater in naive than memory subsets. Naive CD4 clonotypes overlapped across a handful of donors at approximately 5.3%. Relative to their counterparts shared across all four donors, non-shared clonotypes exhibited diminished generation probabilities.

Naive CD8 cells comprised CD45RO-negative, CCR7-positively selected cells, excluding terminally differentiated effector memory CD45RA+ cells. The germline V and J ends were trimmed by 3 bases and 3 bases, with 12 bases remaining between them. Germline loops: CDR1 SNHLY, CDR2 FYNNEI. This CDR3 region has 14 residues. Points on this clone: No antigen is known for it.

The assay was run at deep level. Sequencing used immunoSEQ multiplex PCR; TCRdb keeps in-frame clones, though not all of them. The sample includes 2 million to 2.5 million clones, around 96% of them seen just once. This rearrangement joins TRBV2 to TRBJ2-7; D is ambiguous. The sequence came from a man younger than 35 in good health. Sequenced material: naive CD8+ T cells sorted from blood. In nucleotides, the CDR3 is TGTGCCAGCAGTGACTCGATTGCAGGCTACGAGCAGTACTTC. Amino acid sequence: CASSDSIAGYEQYF.